This T cell receptor (beta chain) was sequenced in a study of T-cell memory formation after mild COVID-19. Study-wide background: Largely donor-specific TCR clusters were found.

5'RACE with constant-segment primers built TCRalpha and TCRbeta cDNA libraries with UMIs. TCRdb used MiXCR to reprocess the 5' RACE reads, holding one entry per CDR3 protein. This table has nearly 110,000 distinct CDR3 sequences, around 14% appearing once. As regards this clonotype: Its antigen is still unknown.

Study observations and caveats: A second wave of clones peaked on day 37, and their SARS-CoV-2 specificity went unconfirmed. Contracting CD4+ clones were located mainly in CM and EM, and CD8+ clones in EMRA.

The sequencing input was PBMCs or a T cell subset sorted from them (not recorded which). This TCR was recovered from a man between 18 and 29 years old who had mild COVID-19 (a few samples of this study predate the infection). Cell type and time point are not known.

The CDR3 bases are TGCGCCAGCAGCCACCCTGGGGGAAGAGCAACTAATGAAAAACTGTTTTTT. This encodes CASSHPGGRATNEKLFF. The chain couples TRBV4-1 to TRBJ1-4; D possibly corresponds to TRBD1 (5 bases). The CDR3 sequence is 17 residues long. Per the germline V gene, CDR1 is MGHRA and CDR2 is YSYEKL. The V and J ends lost 3 bases and 0 bases respectively, with 14 bases between them.